The 14 T cell receptor beta chains reported below all come from one sample, sequenced in a study of blood T cell repertoires in COVID-19. The method was immunoSEQ multiplex PCR; TCRdb's version includes in-frame clones alone and lacks a portion of them. The repertoire consists of fewer than 250,000 clones, with approximately 83% occurring once and the leading ten covering roughly 7%. The material sequenced was peripheral blood. Receptors originate from a woman between 50 and 59 years old with acute or convalescent COVID-19.

The CDR3: CATGGKETQYF. The DNA of the CDR3 is TGTGCCACCGGGGGAAAAGAGACCCAGTACTTC. V and J are TRBV2 and TRBJ2-5; tentatively, D is TRBD2 (6 bases). This CDR3 is built from 11 residues. Trimming cost V 10 bases and J 3 bases, with 9 bases left between them. Germline V gene lookup returns CDR1 SNHLY and CDR2 FYNNEI.

The chain employs TRBV5-6 and TRBJ2-1, with 9 bases that match TRBD2. The germline V gene has CDR1 SGHDT and CDR2 YYEEEE. Germline trimming cut 0 bases from V and 3 bases from J; bases unmatched to any gene: 7. The CDR3 sequence is 17 residues long. The CDR3 loop is CASSLEAGGLVYNEQFF. CDR3 coding DNA: TGTGCCAGCAGCTTGGAGGCGGGAGGGTTGGTCTACAATGAGCAGTTCTTC.

This clone was counted only a few times. The chain recombines TRBV27 with TRBJ2-1, with TRBD2 identical over 13 bases. The junction had 5 bases not matched to a gene; V was cut back by 6 bases and J by 6 bases. Germline lookup yields CDR1 MNHEY and CDR2 SMNVEV (reference sequence). The CDR3 length is 15 residues. The CDR3 reads CASSRLAGGPNEQFF. The CDR3 nucleotides read TGTGCCAGCAGCCGACTAGCGGGGGGACCCAATGAGCAGTTCTTC.

The J gene is TRBJ2-2, the V gene TRBV5-1; TRBD2 matches at 14 bases. CDR1 SGHRS and CDR2 YFSETQ come from the germline V gene. There are 22 residues in the CDR3. J was trimmed by 6 bases and V by 0 bases; bases with no gene match: 19. In DNA form, the CDR3 reads TGCGCCAGCAGCTTGGCCGGACCGGGACTAGCGGGAGAATGGGCGTTTTCCGGGGAGCTGTTTTTT. Protein: CASSLAGPGLAGEWAFSGELFF.

This chain connects TRBV5-5 to TRBJ1-1; weak D call: TRBD1 (5 bases). Germline assignment: CDR1 SGHKS and CDR2 YYEKEE (reference sequence). The CDR3 loop spans 15 amino acids. The V end was cut by 3 bases, the J end by 2 bases, with 14 bases between. The CDR3 sequence: CASSWGTGDNTEAFF. CDR3 coding DNA: TGTGCCAGCAGCTGGGGAACAGGCGACAACACTGAAGCTTTCTTT.

The chain is built from TRBV5-1 and TRBJ1-3, with a possible D match to TRBD1 (6 bases). Germline-derived CDR1 and CDR2 are SGHRS and YFSETQ. V was cut by 0 bases and J by 1 base, with 17 bases left in between. The CDR3 sequence is 18 residues long. The CDR3 nucleotides read TGCGCCAGCAGCTTGGTTGGACAGTCCGTCCGATCTGGAAACACCATATATTTT. Protein sequence: CASSLVGQSVRSGNTIYF.

The chain is built from TRBV6-2 or TRBV6-3 and TRBJ1-5, with D perhaps matching TRBD1 (6 bases). Germline V gene sequence: CDR1 MNHEY, CDR2 SVGEGT. The CDR3 length is 14 residues. Trimming cost V 5 bases and J 1 base, with 9 bases left between them. The CDR3: CASSRTVSNQPQHF. CDR3 coding DNA: TGTGCCAGCAGTCGGACAGTGAGCAATCAGCCCCAGCATTTT.

This clone was picked up one time. The chain links TRBV7-8 to TRBJ2-1, with TRBD2 identical over 9 bases. The CDR3 is made up of 15 amino acids. The V and J ends lost 1 base and 6 bases, in that order; junction bases with no gene match: 4. CDR1 and CDR2 from the germline V gene are SGHVS and FQNEAQ. CDR3 sequence: CASSLGRGGFNEQFF. In DNA, the CDR3 is TGTGCCAGCAGCTTAGGGCGGGGGGGCTTCAATGAGCAGTTCTTC. The full variable domain, in which reference TRBV7-8 and TRBJ2-1 provide the parts outside the CDR3, is GAGVSQSPRYKVAKRGQDVALRCDPISGHVSLFWYQQALGQGPEFLTYFQNEAQLDKSGLPSDRFFAERPEGSVSTLKIQRTQQEDSAVYLCASSLGRGGFNEQFFGPGTRLTVL.

This sequence joins TRBV5-1 and TRBJ2-1; TRBD2 aligns across 13 bases. Germline V lookup: CDR1 SGHRS, CDR2 YFSETQ. The ends lost 5 bases at V and 3 bases at J; junction bases unmatched: 5. The CDR3 consists of 16 residues. The CDR3 spells CASSMRLAGGYNEQFF. The CDR3 DNA follows: TGCGCCAGCAGTATGAGACTAGCGGGAGGCTACAATGAGCAGTTCTTC.

The V gene is TRBV2, the J gene TRBJ1-5; D unclear. Germline CDR1 reads SNHLY; CDR2 reads FYNNEI. The V end lost 4 bases, the J end lost 1 base, and 5 bases lay between the germline ends. The CDR3 extends over 13 amino acids. The CDR3 is CASSGRSNQPQHF. DNA for the CDR3: TGTGCCAGCAGTGGCAGAAGCAATCAGCCCCAGCATTTT.

The V call is TRBV19, the J call TRBJ2-7; 10 nucleotides match TRBD2. Per the germline V gene, CDR1 is LNHDA and CDR2 is SQIVND (reference sequence). The length of the CDR3 is 16 residues. Trimming removed 1 base from V and 3 bases from J; junction bases left unmatched: 6. DNA for the CDR3: TGTGCCAGTAGTATAGCGGAACCTAGCGGGAGCTACGAGCAGTACTTC. Its protein product is CASSIAEPSGSYEQYF.

The gene calls are TRBV18 and TRBJ2-4; D uncertain. Trimming left V 0 bases short and J 4 bases short, with 4 bases between. Germline CDR1 is KGHSH and CDR2 is LQKENI. The CDR3 is made up of 13 amino acids. CDR3 DNA sequence: TGTGCCAGCTCACCACCCCAGAAAAACATTCAGTACTTC. It codes for CASSPPQKNIQYF.

The V gene is TRBV28, the J gene TRBJ1-2, with D possibly matching TRBD1 (5 bases). V was clipped by 4 bases and J by 4 bases, with 13 bases between them. CDR3 length: 14 amino acids. Germline CDR1 reads MDHEN; CDR2 reads SYDVKM. The CDR3 nucleotides are TGTGCCAGCAGTTCCCTACAGGCTTTCTATGGCTACACCTTC. This encodes CASSSLQAFYGYTF.

This chain's CDR3 is CASGVTGGYYGYTF. CDR3 in DNA: TGTGCTAGTGGTGTGACAGGGGGATACTATGGCTACACCTTC. This chain uses TRBV12-5 with TRBJ1-2, with 9 bases matching TRBD1. The CDR3 contains 14 residues. In germline, CDR1 is LGHNT, CDR2 FRNRAP. V lost 5 bases to trimming and J lost 3 bases; unmatched junction nucleotides: 4. Full variable domain (missing parts from reference TRBV12-5 and TRBJ1-2): DARVTQTPRHKVTEMGQEVTMRCQPILGHNTVFWYRQTMMQGLELLAYFRNRAPLDDSGMPKDRFSAEMPDATLATLKIQPSEPRDSAVYFCASGVTGGYYGYTFGSGTRLTVV.